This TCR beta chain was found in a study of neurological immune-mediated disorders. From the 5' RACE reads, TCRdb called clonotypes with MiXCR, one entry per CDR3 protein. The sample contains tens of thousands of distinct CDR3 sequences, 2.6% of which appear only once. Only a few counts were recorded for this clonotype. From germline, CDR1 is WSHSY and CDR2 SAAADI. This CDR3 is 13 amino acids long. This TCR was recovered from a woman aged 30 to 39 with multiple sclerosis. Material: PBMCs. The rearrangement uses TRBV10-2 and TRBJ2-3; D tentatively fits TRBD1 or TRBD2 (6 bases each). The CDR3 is CTTHGAGQDTQYF. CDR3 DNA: TGCACCACCCATGGGGCGGGACAAGATACGCAGTATTTT.